The clone carrying this T cell receptor beta chain occurred once. The antigen is undetermined. The data stem from a study of T-cell reconstitution after alpha-beta-depleted transplantation in children. Study-wide results and limits: The origin of alpha-beta T cells about two months after transplant was reportedly several hundred expanded graft clones.

This sample's TCRbeta library carried unique molecular identifier barcodes. In TCRdb, the PCR reads were re-called with MiXCR into one record per CDR3 protein. The data hold 550,000 to 600,000 distinct CDR3 sequences, with roughly 23% observed a single time. This CDR3 contains 18 residues. Germline loops: CDR1 MNHNS, CDR2 SASEGT. The V gene lost 1 base and the J gene lost 1 base, with 16 bases spanning the gap. Sequenced here: PBMCs, mostly from graft donor cells, sampled 360 days after TCRalphabeta/CD19-depleted stem cell transplant. The chain couples TRBV6-1 to TRBJ2-2, with TRBD2 as a possible D gene (6 bases). This clonotype originated in a boy in the first two years of life who had a stem cell transplant for acute myeloid leukemia, so the T cells may come from the graft donor. Here the CDR3 reads CASSEEVGGFKNTGELFF. The CDR3 nucleotides read TGTGCCAGCAGTGAAGAGGTCGGAGGGTTTAAGAACACCGGGGAGCTGTTTTTT.